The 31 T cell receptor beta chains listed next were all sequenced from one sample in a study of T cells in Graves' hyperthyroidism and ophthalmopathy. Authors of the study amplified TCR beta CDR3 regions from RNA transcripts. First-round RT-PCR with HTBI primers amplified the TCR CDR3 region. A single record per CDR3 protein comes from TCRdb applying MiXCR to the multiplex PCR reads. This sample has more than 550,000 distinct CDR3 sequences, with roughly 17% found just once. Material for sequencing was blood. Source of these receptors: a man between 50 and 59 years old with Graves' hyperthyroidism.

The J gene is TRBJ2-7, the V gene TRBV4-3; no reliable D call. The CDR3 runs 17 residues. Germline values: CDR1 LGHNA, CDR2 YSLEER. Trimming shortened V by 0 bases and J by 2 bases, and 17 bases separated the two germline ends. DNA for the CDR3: TGCGCCAGCAGCCAAGAGAGGAGCCAGGTTCCACCCTACGAGCAGTACTTC. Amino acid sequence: CASSQERSQVPPYEQYF.

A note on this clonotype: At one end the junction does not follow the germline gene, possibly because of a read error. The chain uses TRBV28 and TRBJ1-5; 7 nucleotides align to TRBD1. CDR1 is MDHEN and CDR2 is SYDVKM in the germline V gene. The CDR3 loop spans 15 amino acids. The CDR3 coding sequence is TGTGCCAGCACTTTAGGACAGGTTTTAGGACAGCCCCAGCATTTT. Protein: CASTLGQVLGQPQHF.

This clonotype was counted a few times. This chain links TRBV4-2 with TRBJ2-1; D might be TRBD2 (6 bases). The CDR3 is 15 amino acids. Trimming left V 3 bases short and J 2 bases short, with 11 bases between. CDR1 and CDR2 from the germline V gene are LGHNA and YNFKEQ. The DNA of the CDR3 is TGTGCCAGCAGCCACCCTAGCGCAGCCTACAATGAGCAGTTCTTC. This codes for CASSHPSAAYNEQFF.

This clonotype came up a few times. DNA for the CDR3: TGTGCCACCAGTGACAGGTACGGCACAGATACGCAGTATTTT. It yields the protein CATSDRYGTDTQYF. The rearrangement links TRBV24-1 to TRBJ2-3; D ambiguous. The germline V gene has CDR1 KGHDR and CDR2 SFDVKD. Trimming removed 4 bases at V and 1 base at J, with 8 bases between. The CDR3 runs to 14 residues.

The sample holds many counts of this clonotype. CDR3 in amino acids: CASSGTGSYEQYF. In DNA form, the CDR3 reads TGTGCCAGCTCCGGGACAGGGTCGTACGAGCAGTACTTC. The chain links TRBV6-1 to TRBJ2-7, with 9 bases lining up with TRBD1. There are 13 residues in the CDR3. With 8 bases clipped from V and 4 bases from J, the junction kept 6 bases outside the gene matches. Germline V gene data show CDR1 as MNHNS and CDR2 as SASEGT.

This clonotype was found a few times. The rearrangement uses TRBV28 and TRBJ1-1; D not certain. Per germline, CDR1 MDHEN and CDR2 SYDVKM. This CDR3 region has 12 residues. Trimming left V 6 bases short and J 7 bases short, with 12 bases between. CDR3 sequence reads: CASREDVLEAFF. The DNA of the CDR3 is TGTGCCAGCAGGGAGGACGTTCTTGAAGCTTTCTTT.

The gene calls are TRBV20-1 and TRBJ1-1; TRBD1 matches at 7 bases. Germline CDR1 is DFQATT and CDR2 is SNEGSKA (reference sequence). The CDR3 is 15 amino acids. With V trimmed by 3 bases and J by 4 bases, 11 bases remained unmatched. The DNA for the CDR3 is TGCAGTGCTAGCGGGACCTACAGGGGACCCACTGAAGCTTTCTTT. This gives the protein CSASGTYRGPTEAFF.

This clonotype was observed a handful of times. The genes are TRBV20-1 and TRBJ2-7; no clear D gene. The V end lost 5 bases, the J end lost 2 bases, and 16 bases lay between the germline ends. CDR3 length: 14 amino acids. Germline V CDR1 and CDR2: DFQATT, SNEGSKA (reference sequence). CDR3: CSAPPGPGPYEQYF. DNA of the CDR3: TGCAGTGCTCCTCCAGGCCCGGGTCCCTACGAGCAGTACTTC.

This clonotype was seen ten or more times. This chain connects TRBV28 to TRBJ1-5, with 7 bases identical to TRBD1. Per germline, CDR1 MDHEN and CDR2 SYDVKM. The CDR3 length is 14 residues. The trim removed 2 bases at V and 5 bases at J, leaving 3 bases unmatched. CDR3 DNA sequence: TGTGCCAGCAGTTTAGGGACAGTCTATCAGCCCCAGCATTTT. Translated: CASSLGTVYQPQHF. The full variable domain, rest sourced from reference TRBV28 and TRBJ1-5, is DVKVTQSSRYLVKRTGEKVFLECVQDMDHENMFWYRQDPGLGLRLIYFSYDVKMKEKGDIPEGYSVSREKKERFSLILESASTNQTSMYLCASSLGTVYQPQHFGDGTRLSIL.

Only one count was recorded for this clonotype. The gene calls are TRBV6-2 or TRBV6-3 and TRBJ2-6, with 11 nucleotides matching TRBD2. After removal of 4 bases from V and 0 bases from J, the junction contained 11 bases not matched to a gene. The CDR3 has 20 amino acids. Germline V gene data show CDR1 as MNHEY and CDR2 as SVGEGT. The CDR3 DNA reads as TGTGCCAGCAGTTTTTCAACGACTAGCGGGACCCCCTCTGGGGCCAACGTCCTGACTTTC. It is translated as CASSFSTTSGTPSGANVLTF.

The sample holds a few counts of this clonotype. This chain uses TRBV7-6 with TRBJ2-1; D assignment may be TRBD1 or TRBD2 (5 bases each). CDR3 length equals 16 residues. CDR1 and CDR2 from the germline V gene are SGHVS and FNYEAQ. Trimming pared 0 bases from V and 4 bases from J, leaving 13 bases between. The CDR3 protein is CASSLAGDPRYNEQFF. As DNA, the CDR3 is TGTGCCAGCAGCTTAGCGGGGGACCCGCGTTACAATGAGCAGTTCTTC.

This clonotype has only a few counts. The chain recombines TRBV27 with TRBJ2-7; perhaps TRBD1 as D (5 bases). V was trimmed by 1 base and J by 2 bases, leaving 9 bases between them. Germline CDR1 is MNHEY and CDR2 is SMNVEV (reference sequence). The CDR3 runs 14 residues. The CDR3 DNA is TGTGCCAGCAGTTTATTGGACAAACCCTACGAGCAGTACTTC. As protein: CASSLLDKPYEQYF.

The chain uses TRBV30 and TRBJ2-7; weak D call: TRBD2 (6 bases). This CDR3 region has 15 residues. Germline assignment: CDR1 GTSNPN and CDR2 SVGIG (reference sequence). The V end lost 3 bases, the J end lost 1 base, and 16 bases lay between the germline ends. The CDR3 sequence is CAWRLRGGSSYEQYF. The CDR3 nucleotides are TGTGCCTGGAGGCTGCGGGGAGGCAGTTCCTACGAGCAGTACTTC.

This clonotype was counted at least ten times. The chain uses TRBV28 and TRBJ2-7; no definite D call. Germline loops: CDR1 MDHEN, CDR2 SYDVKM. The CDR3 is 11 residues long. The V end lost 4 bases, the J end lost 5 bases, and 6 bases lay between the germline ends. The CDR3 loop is CASSWMNEQYF. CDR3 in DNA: TGTGCCAGCAGTTGGATGAACGAGCAGTACTTC.

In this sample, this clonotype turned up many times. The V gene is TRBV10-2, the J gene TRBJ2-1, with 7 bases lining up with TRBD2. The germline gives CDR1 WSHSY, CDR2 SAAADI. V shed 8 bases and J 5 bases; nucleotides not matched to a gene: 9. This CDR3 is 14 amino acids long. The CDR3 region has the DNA TGCGCCAGCTGCCCCAGCGGGGTTAACAATGAGCAGTTCTTC. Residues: CASCPSGVNNEQFF.

The CDR3 region has the DNA TGTGCCAGCAGTCTCGCCCACGGGACACCTTTCGAGCAGTACGTC. Residues: CASSLAHGTPFEQYV. The J gene is TRBJ2-7, the V gene TRBV12-3 or TRBV12-4, with TRBD1 as a possible D gene (6 bases). This CDR3 region has 15 residues. Trimming left V 5 bases short and J 6 bases short, with 20 bases between.

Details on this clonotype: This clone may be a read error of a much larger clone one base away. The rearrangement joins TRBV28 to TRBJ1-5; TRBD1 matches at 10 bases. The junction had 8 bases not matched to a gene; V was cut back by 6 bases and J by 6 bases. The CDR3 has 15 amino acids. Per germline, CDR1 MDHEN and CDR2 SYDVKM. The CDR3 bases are TGTGCCAGCAGATCGGGACAGGGGACCGCTCAGCCCCAGCATTTT. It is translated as CASRSGQGTAQPQHF.

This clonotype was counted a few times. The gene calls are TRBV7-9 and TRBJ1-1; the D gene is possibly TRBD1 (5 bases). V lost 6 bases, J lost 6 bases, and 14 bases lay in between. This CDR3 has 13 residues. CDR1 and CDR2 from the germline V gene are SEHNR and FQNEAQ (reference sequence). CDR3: CASRATRGAEAFF. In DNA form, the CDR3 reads TGTGCCAGCAGAGCGACACGAGGGGCTGAAGCTTTCTTT.

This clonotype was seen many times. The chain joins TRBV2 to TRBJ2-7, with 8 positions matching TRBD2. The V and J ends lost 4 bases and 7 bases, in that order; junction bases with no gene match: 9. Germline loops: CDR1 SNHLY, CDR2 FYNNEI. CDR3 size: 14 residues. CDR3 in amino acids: CASSGPGLGGEQYF. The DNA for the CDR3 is TGTGCCAGCAGTGGACCGGGACTAGGGGGTGAGCAGTACTTC.

CDR3 sequence (DNA): TGTGCCAGCAGCAAGAGCCGAAGTAGGGAGGAGACCCAGTACTTC. This codes for CASSKSRSREETQYF. The J gene is TRBJ2-5, the V gene TRBV12-3 or TRBV12-4; TRBD2 might be the D (5 bases). The CDR3 length is 15 residues. V was pared by 6 bases and J by 5 bases, with 19 bases between.

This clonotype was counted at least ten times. The CDR3 nucleotides are TGTGCCAGCAGCGAACGACAGGTTAGGAACCAAGAGACCCAGTACTTC. Residues: CASSERQVRNQETQYF. This chain connects TRBV11-2 to TRBJ2-5; D is possibly TRBD1 (6 bases). Looked up from germline, CDR1 is SGHAT and CDR2 is FQNNGV. The CDR3 length is 16 residues. The V and J ends lost 5 bases and 0 bases respectively, with 16 bases between them.

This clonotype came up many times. The CDR3 DNA is TGTGCCAGCGGGGTACAGGGAGGGAACACCGGGGAGCTGTTTTTT. It specifies CASGVQGGNTGELFF. This chain links TRBV12-3 or TRBV12-4 with TRBJ2-2; D possibly matches TRBD1 or TRBD2 (6 bases each). Trimming pared 8 bases from V and 1 base from J, leaving 14 bases between. The CDR3 is 15 amino acids.

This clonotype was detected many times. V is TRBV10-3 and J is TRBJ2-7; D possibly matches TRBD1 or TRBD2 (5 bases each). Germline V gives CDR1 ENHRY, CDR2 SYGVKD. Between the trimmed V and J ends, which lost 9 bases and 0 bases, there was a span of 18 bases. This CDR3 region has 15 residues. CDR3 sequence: CAIIGTCRASYEQYF. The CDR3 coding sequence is TGTGCCATTATAGGGACCTGTAGGGCCTCCTACGAGCAGTACTTC.

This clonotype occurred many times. DNA for the CDR3: TGTGCCAGCAGTTACGACTATGGCTACACCTTC. Its translation: CASSYDYGYTF. This chain connects TRBV6-2 or TRBV6-3 to TRBJ1-2; no firm D call. This CDR3 is built from 11 residues. Trimming stripped 2 bases from V and 3 bases from J, with 1 base between. Germline CDR1 MNHEY, CDR2 SVGEGT.

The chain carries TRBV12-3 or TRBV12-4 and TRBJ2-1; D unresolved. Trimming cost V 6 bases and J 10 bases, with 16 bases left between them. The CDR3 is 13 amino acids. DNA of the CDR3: TGTGCCAGCAGCTCTGGGCCACCAAGGGAGCAGTTCTTC. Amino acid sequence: CASSSGPPREQFF.

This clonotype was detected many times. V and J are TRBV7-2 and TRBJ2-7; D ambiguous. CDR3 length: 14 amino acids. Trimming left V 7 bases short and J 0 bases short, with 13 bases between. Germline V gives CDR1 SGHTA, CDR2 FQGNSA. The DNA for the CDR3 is TGTGCCAGCACCTCCCAAGGTGACTCCTACGAGCAGTACTTC. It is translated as CASTSQGDSYEQYF.

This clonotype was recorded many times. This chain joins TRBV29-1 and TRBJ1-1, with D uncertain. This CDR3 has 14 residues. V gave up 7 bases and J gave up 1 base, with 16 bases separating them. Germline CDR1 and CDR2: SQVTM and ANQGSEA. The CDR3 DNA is TGCAGCGCTATGGGCCCTGAAAAGAACACTGAAGCTTTCTTT. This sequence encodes CSAMGPEKNTEAFF.

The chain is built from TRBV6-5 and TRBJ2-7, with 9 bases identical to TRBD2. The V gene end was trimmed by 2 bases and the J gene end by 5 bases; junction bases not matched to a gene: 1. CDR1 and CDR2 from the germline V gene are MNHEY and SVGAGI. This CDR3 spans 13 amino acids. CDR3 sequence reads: CASSYGTSNEQYF. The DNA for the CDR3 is TGTGCCAGCAGTTACGGGACTAGCAACGAGCAGTACTTC.

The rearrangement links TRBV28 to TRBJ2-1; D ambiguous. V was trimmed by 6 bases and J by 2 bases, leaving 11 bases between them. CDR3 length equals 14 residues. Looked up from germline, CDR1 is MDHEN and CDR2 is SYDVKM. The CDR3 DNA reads TGTGCCAGCAGGCCGGGCCCAACCTACAATGAGCAGTTCTTC. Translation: CASRPGPTYNEQFF.

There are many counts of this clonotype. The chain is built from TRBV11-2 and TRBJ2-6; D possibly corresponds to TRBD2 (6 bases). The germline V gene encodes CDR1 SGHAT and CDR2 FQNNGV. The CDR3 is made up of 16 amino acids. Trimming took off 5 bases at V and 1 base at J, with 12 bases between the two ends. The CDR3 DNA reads TGTGCCAGCAGCCGAAGACGGGGGTCTGGGGCCAACGTCCTGACTTTC. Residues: CASSRRRGSGANVLTF. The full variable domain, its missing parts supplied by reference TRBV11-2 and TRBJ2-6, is EAGVAQSPRYKIIEKRQSVAFWCNPISGHATLYWYQQILGQGPKLLIQFQNNGVVDDSQLPKDRFSAERLKGVDSTLKIQPAKLEDSAVYLCASSRRRGSGANVLTFGAGSRLTVL.

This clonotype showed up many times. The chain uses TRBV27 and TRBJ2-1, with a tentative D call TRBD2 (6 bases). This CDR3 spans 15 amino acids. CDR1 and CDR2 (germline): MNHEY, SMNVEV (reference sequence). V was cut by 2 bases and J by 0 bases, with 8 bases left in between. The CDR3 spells CASSLASVSYNEQFF. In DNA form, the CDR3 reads TGTGCCAGCAGTTTAGCTAGCGTCTCCTACAATGAGCAGTTCTTC.